Given below is one T cell receptor (beta chain) in context. The sample comes from a study of T-cell reconstitution after alpha-beta-depleted transplantation in children. CDR1 and CDR2 from the germline V gene are MDHEN and SYDVKM. Germline trimming cut 5 bases from V and 6 bases from J; bases unmatched to any gene: 10. This CDR3 is 15 amino acids long. TCRbeta library construction was performed incorporating unique molecular identifiers. TCRdb fed the PCR reads into MiXCR, producing one record per CDR3 protein. The repertoire holds a few hundred thousand distinct CDR3 sequences, with 25% to 30% as singletons.

This sequence was found in a boy younger than two with Wiskott-Aldrich syndrome, due to receive a stem cell transplant. This sequence joins TRBV28 and TRBJ1-5; TRBD1 matches 7 bases. This material consisted of PBMCs, taken before TCRalphabeta/CD19-depleted stem cell transplant. This chain's CDR3 is CASSPGGSRSQPQHF. Here the CDR3 DNA reads TGTGCCAGCAGTCCAGGGGGGAGTCGGAGTCAGCCCCAGCATTTT. The full variable domain, in which reference TRBV28 and TRBJ1-5 provide the parts outside the CDR3, is DVKVTQSSRYLVKRTGEKVFLECVQDMDHENMFWYRQDPGLGLRLIYFSYDVKMKEKGDIPEGYSVSREKKERFSLILESASTNQTSMYLCASSPGGSRSQPQHFGDGTRLSIL.